This TCR beta chain was identified in a study of cytomegalovirus exposure and HLA in healthy donors. General observations from the study: Analysis was carried out at a later point, and it linked a missense DCLRE1C variant to TCR beta V- and J-gene trimming. A later analysis, which compared TCR beta chains of equal frequency, found the HLA-associated ones more clonally expanded.

A note on this clone: The antigen remains unidentified.

It was with 60 Vbeta and 13 Jbeta primers that the PCR ran. Measured with immunoSEQ multiplex PCR; TCRdb has only the in-frame clones, and not every one. The sample yields under 55,000 clones, roughly 69% seen once. V dropped 4 bases and J dropped 6 bases, with 24 bases sitting between them. This CDR3 is built from 16 residues. The V gene's germline CDR1 is SQVTM and CDR2 ANQGSEA. The genes are TRBV29-1 and TRBJ2-5, with D maybe TRBD2 (5 bases). The source material was PBMCs. This TCR came from a woman aged 25 to 39 in good health and CMV-seronegative. CDR3 in DNA: TGCAGCGTTGCGCGAACTACTGCCAGCCCCGGGAAGACCCAGTACTTC. Translation: CSVARTTASPGKTQYF. Together with reference TRBV29-1 and TRBJ2-5, the CDR3 gives the full variable domain: SAVISQKPSRDICQRGTSLTIQCQVDSQVTMMFWYRQQPGQSLTLIATANQGSEATYESGFVIDKFPISRPNLTFSTLTVSNMSPEDSSIYLCSVARTTASPGKTQYFGPGTRLLVL.